This is a list of T cell receptor beta chains from one sample in a study of T-cell reconstitution after alpha-beta-depleted transplantation in children. TCRdb re-called the PCR reads through MiXCR, storing one row per CDR3 protein. The data show around 530,000 distinct CDR3 sequences, approximately 32% seen once. The starting material was PBMCs from the stem cell graft donor, obtained from the stem cell graft. The receptors here all came from a human donor who donated a stem cell graft to a child with aplastic anemia. Each CDR3 is given with its conserved first and last residue. D genes are given only for firm matches. Not every row has a clone size; where given, it reads once, few, many or a size class.

>TRBJ2-1|.|.|TRBV6-1
CASSDPPINEQFF
TGTGCCAGCAGTGACCCCCCCATTAATGAGCAGTTCTTC
>TRBJ2-7|.|TRBD1|TRBV14
CASSQVSGQGSYEQYF
TGTGCCAGCAGCCAAGTTTCGGGACAGGGCTCCTACGAGCAGTACTTC
>TRBJ1-5|.|.|TRBV20-1
CSATRGSLSNQPQHF
TGCAGTGCTACTAGGGGTTCTCTAAGCAATCAGCCCCAGCATTTT
>TRBJ1-1|.|.|TRBV18
CASSPSRVNEAFF
TGTGCCAGCTCACCGTCCAGAGTGAATGAAGCTTTCTTT
>TRBJ1-2|.|TRBD1|TRBV5-1
CASSLGQGPYGYTF
TGCGCCAGCAGCCTTGGACAGGGCCCCTATGGCTACACCTTC
>TRBJ2-1|few|.|TRBV5-4
CASSLEPGAALAALRNEQFF
TGTGCCAGCAGCTTGGAGCCGGGGGCGGCATTAGCGGCACTGAGGAATGAGCAGTTCTTC
>TRBJ1-3|.|.|TRBV6-5
CASSLSGGGNTIYF
TGTGCCAGCAGTTTGTCGGGAGGTGGAAACACCATATATTTT
>TRBJ1-5|.|.|TRBV5-6
CASSLGQGRYSNQPQHF
TGTGCCAGCAGCTTGGGGCAGGGCCGATATAGCAATCAGCCCCAGCATTTT
>TRBJ1-1|.|.|TRBV19
CASSIRRVNTEAFF
TGTGCCAGTAGTATACGAAGGGTCAACACTGAAGCTTTCTTT
>TRBJ2-4|.|.|TRBV27
CASSSYGNIQYF
TGTGCCAGCAGCTCCTACGGGAACATTCAGTACTTC
>TRBJ2-2|few|TRBD2|TRBV12-3/TRBV12-4
CASSRAGSGELFF
TGTGCCAGCAGCCGAGCGGGATCCGGGGAGCTGTTTTTT
>TRBJ2-7|few|.|TRBV5-1
CASSLGYGNEQYF
TGCGCCAGCTCTTTGGGGTATGGGAACGAGCAGTACTTC
>TRBJ2-3|.|TRBD2|TRBV5-1
CASSGGLTTTDTQYF
TGCGCCAGCAGCGGGGGACTAACCACCACAGATACGCAGTATTTT
>TRBJ1-4|.|.|TRBV13
CASSTGTIGTNEKLFF
TGTGCCAGCAGTACCGGGACTATCGGAACTAATGAAAAACTGTTTTTT
>TRBJ2-2|.|.|TRBV24-1
CATSDGGVSTGTGELFF
TGTGCCACCAGTGATGGCGGGGTCTCCACGGGCACCGGGGAGCTGTTTTTT
>TRBJ2-6|few|TRBD2|TRBV19
CATLRLAGAGANVLTF
TGTGCCACTTTGCGACTAGCGGGAGCTGGGGCCAACGTCCTGACTTTC
>TRBJ2-1|.|TRBD1|TRBV5-1
CASSSGQPRNEQFF
TGCGCCAGCAGCTCGGGACAGCCTCGCAATGAGCAGTTCTTC
>TRBJ1-1|.|.|TRBV27
CASGAQNTEAFF
TGTGCCAGCGGGGCGCAGAACACTGAAGCTTTCTTT
>TRBJ2-1|few|.|TRBV11-2
CASSLAPSAFNNEQFF
TGTGCCAGCAGCTTAGCCCCTAGCGCTTTCAACAATGAGCAGTTCTTC
>TRBJ1-5|few|.|TRBV12-2
CASQDRDPPSNQPQHF
TGTGCATCACAGGACAGGGACCCACCTAGCAATCAGCCCCAGCATTTT
>TRBJ1-6|.|TRBD1|TRBV18
CASSQGQGGNSPLHF
TGTGCCAGCTCACAGGGACAGGGGGGCAATTCACCCCTCCACTTT
>TRBJ1-2|few|.|TRBV9
CASQRGTNYGYTF
TGTGCCAGCCAACGGGGCACTAACTATGGCTACACCTTC
>TRBJ2-6|.|.|TRBV7-2
CASSLTGTGSGANVLTF
TGTGCCAGCAGCTTAACCGGAACAGGTTCTGGGGCCAACGTCCTGACTTTC
>TRBJ2-5|few|.|TRBV5-4
CASSPRTVTQETQYF
TGTGCCAGCAGCCCGAGGACAGTAACTCAAGAGACCCAGTACTTC
>TRBJ1-2|.|.|TRBV7-7
CASSFLEESANYGYTF
TGTGCCAGCAGCTTCCTCGAGGAGTCAGCTAACTATGGCTACACCTTC
>TRBJ2-1|few|.|TRBV18
CASSPIGGLGEQFF
TGTGCCAGCTCACCGATTGGGGGGCTGGGTGAGCAGTTCTTC
>TRBJ2-2|.|TRBD1|TRBV6-2/TRBV6-3
CASRLTGVTGELFF
TGTGCCAGCAGGCTTACAGGGGTAACCGGGGAGCTGTTTTTT